This T cell receptor beta chain was profiled in a study of T cell changes during pregnancy in multiple sclerosis. Trimming took 0 bases from V and 7 from J; bases not matched to a gene: 1. Germline V gene lookup returns CDR1 SGDLS and CDR2 YYNGEE. The CDR3 has 14 residues. Repertoires were generated with immunoSEQ multiplex PCR, while TCRdb's copy carries only in-frame clones and drops some. The table includes about 53,000 clones, 90% detected once. The sample consisted of CD8+ T cells from peripheral blood mononuclear cells, taken before pregnancy. The receptor was isolated from a female donor with multiple sclerosis, enrolled in a pregnancy study. V is TRBV9 and J is TRBJ2-1; 10 bases are a match to TRBD1. CDR3 sequence reads: CASSVGTGGNEQFF. In DNA form, the CDR3 reads TGTGCCAGCAGCGTAGGGACAGGGGGAAATGAGCAGTTCTTC.